A single sample gave rise to the 22 T cell receptor beta chains below, sequenced in a study of vaccination and CD4 T cells after COVID-19. Treatment given: 10-day PBMC culture with coronavirus spike peptide pools or control peptides (ViraFEST assay). The unexposed donor provided CD4+ T cells, which were taken before the COVID-19 pandemic (2011-2018). At the Johns Hopkins FTIC core, DNA taken from cultured CD4+ T cells was sequenced by way of the Oncomine TCR Beta short-read assay. TCRdb itself ran the PCR reads through MiXCR, one entry per CDR3 protein. There are about 10,000 distinct CDR3 sequences in the sample; around three fifths occur only once, and roughly a quarter lies in the top ten. No antigen is known for these receptors. Sequenced material: CD4+ T cells from blood, cultured in vitro. All receptors come from a human donor in good health.

The chain is built from TRBV5-8 and TRBJ1-2; 9 bases are a match to TRBD1. Germline trimming cut 4 bases from V and 2 bases from J; bases unmatched to any gene: 6. The CDR3 contains 15 residues. In germline, CDR1 is SGHTS, CDR2 YDEGEE. Here the CDR3 reads CASSLGTGWNYGYTF. The CDR3 nucleotides read TGTGCCAGCAGCCTTGGGACAGGGTGGAACTATGGCTACACCTTC.

V and J are TRBV7-9 and TRBJ1-5; no definite D call. This CDR3 is 14 amino acids long. Trimming left V 0 bases short and J 6 bases short, with 9 bases between. Germline CDR1 SEHNR, CDR2 FQNEAQ (reference sequence). The chain's CDR3 is CASSLAGNGQPQHF. The CDR3 DNA sequence: TGTGCCAGCAGCTTAGCAGGGAATGGTCAGCCCCAGCATTTT.

The V call is TRBV6-2 or TRBV6-3, the J call TRBJ2-2; 8 bases line up with TRBD1. This CDR3 is built from 14 residues. The trim removed 6 bases at V and 3 bases at J, leaving 3 bases unmatched. Germline lookup yields CDR1 MNHEY and CDR2 SVGEGT. Here the CDR3 reads CASRETGDTGELFF. The CDR3 bases are TGTGCCAGCAGAGAGACAGGGGACACCGGGGAGCTGTTTTTT.

The chain uses TRBV4-1 and TRBJ2-7; 10 nucleotides match TRBD2. Unmatched junction bases numbered 9, after V lost 2 bases and J lost 5 bases. CDR1 and CDR2 (germline): MGHRA, YSYEKL. CDR3 size: 16 residues. CDR3 DNA: TGCGCCAGCAGCCAAAGACCCGGGACTAGCGTTAACGAGCAGTACTTC. This encodes CASSQRPGTSVNEQYF.

The V gene is TRBV2, the J gene TRBJ1-2; D uncertain. Germline V gives CDR1 SNHLY, CDR2 FYNNEI. V gave up 7 bases and J gave up 8 bases, with 14 bases separating them. The CDR3 is 12 residues long. The CDR3 region is CASKVGSVGYTF. The CDR3 region has the DNA TGTGCCAGCAAAGTGGGGTCGGTCGGCTACACCTTC.

This clonotype was found a few times. The J gene is TRBJ1-2, the V gene TRBV7-2, with D unclear. This CDR3 comprises 15 residues. V was cut by 7 bases and J by 7 bases, with 22 bases left in between. The germline gives CDR1 SGHTA, CDR2 FQGNSA. The CDR3 sequence: CASISNPGSGGGYTF. In nucleotides, the CDR3 is TGTGCCAGCATCTCCAACCCGGGGTCGGGTGGTGGCTACACCTTC.

V gene TRBV7-9 combines with J gene TRBJ1-1; no clear D gene. This CDR3 spans 14 amino acids. Germline CDR1 reads SEHNR; CDR2 reads FQNEAQ (reference sequence). V lost 1 base to trimming and J lost 1 base, with 7 bases between them. The CDR3 DNA is TGTGCCAGCAGCTTAGTGCAGTCGAACACTGAAGCTTTCTTT. This sequence encodes CASSLVQSNTEAFF.

V and J are TRBV29-1 and TRBJ1-2; D gene ambiguous. Per the germline V gene, CDR1 is SQVTM and CDR2 is ANQGSEA. The CDR3 consists of 12 residues. Trimming removed 4 bases at V and 6 bases at J, with 12 bases between. Here the CDR3 DNA reads TGCAGCGTTGTCTTCCAGTCAAATGGCTACACCTTC. Translated: CSVVFQSNGYTF.

A remark on this clonotype: In this CDR3 the conserved last residue, phenylalanine or tryptophan, is missing, so a read error is likely. V usage is TRBV10-1 and J usage is TRBJ2-7; 9 bases line up with TRBD2. The J segment lost 3 bases and the V segment lost 0 bases, leaving 3 bases of the junction unmatched. The CDR3 runs to 15 residues. The V gene's germline CDR1 is WNHNN and CDR2 SYGVQD (reference sequence). CDR3 DNA sequence: TGCGCCAGCAGTGAGTCTAGCGGGAGACTCTACGAGCAGTACCTC. The encoded protein is CASSESSGRLYEQYL.

This clonotype was counted once. The chain couples TRBV5-1 to TRBJ2-5; D uncertain. V gave up 1 base and J gave up 5 bases, with 9 bases separating them. CDR1 and CDR2 (germline): SGHRS, YFSETQ. CDR3 size: 13 residues. In DNA, the CDR3 is TGCGCCAGCAGCTTGTCAATCAGCGAGACCCAGTACTTC. It yields the protein CASSLSISETQYF. Full variable domain (rest looked up from reference TRBV5-1 and TRBJ2-5): KAGVTQTPRYLIKTRGQQVTLSCSPISGHRSVSWYQQTPGQGLQFLFEYFSETQRNKGNFPGRFSGRQFSNSRSEMNVSTLELGDSALYLCASSLSISETQYFGPGTRLLVL.

The rearrangement links TRBV15 to TRBJ1-2, with TRBD1 matching 7 bases. With V trimmed by 1 base and J by 3 bases, 2 bases remained unmatched. This CDR3 has 14 residues. Per germline, CDR1 LNHNV and CDR2 YYDKDF (reference sequence). The CDR3: CATSRAGTDYGYTF. CDR3 DNA sequence: TGTGCCACCAGCAGAGCAGGGACAGACTATGGCTACACCTTC.

V is TRBV2 and J is TRBJ2-5, with TRBD2 matching over 13 bases. Germline values: CDR1 SNHLY, CDR2 FYNNEI. CDR3 length: 17 amino acids. The V gene end was trimmed by 6 bases and the J gene end by 2 bases; junction bases not matched to a gene: 9. CDR3 protein: CASSADEGLAGQETQYF. CDR3 DNA: TGTGCCAGCAGCGCGGACGAGGGACTAGCGGGACAAGAGACCCAGTACTTC. The full variable domain, rest sourced from reference TRBV2 and TRBJ2-5, is EPEVTQTPSHQVTQMGQEVILRCVPISNHLYFYWYRQILGQKVEFLVSFYNNEISEKSEIFDDQFSVERPDGSNFTLKIRSTKLEDSAMYFCASSADEGLAGQETQYFGPGTRLLVL.

The chain combines TRBV7-2 with TRBJ1-1; no definite D call. The CDR3 length is 15 residues. Germline CDR1 and CDR2: SGHTA and FQGNSA. Trimming cost V 4 bases and J 0 bases, with 12 bases left between them. The CDR3 spells CASSSPLGLNTEAFF. CDR3 sequence (DNA): TGTGCCAGCAGCTCCCCCCTCGGCTTGAACACTGAAGCTTTCTTT.

The chain combines TRBV6-2 or TRBV6-3 with TRBJ2-7; a possible D gene is TRBD2 (6 bases). The CDR3 runs 14 residues. Germline lookup yields CDR1 MNHEY and CDR2 SVGEGT. V dropped 5 bases and J dropped 2 bases, with 13 bases sitting between them. CDR3 protein: CASSLGLGPYEQYF. CDR3 DNA: TGTGCCAGCAGTCTGGGACTGGGCCCCTACGAGCAGTACTTC.

The genes are TRBV7-8 and TRBJ2-1; weak D call: TRBD1 (6 bases). Trimming shortened V by 11 bases and J by 9 bases, and 17 bases separated the two germline ends. Germline loops: CDR1 SGHVS, CDR2 FQNEAQ. This CDR3 is built from 12 residues. The CDR3 sequence is CAVLHREGEQFF. The CDR3 bases are TGTGCCGTGCTCCACAGGGAAGGTGAGCAGTTCTTC.

The table lists this clonotype with a few counts. The chain couples TRBV7-8 to TRBJ1-2, with a tentative D call TRBD1 (5 bases). The CDR3 loop spans 13 amino acids. Trimming took 4 bases from V and 6 from J, leaving 12 bases between them. Germline CDR1 and CDR2: SGHVS and FQNEAQ. The CDR3 loop reads CASSSRVFDGYTF. As DNA, the CDR3 is TGTGCCAGCAGCTCCAGGGTTTTCGATGGCTACACCTTC. The variable domain in full, completed from reference TRBV7-8 and TRBJ1-2, reads GAGVSQSPRYKVAKRGQDVALRCDPISGHVSLFWYQQALGQGPEFLTYFQNEAQLDKSGLPSDRFFAERPEGSVSTLKIQRTQQEDSAVYLCASSSRVFDGYTFGSGTRLTVV.

The chain combines TRBV20-1 with TRBJ1-2; TRBD1 might be the D (5 bases). CDR1 and CDR2 (germline): DFQATT, SNEGSKA (reference sequence). CDR3 length: 13 residues. V lost 3 bases, J lost 8 bases, and 16 bases lay in between. The CDR3 region is CSASRQGVNGYTF. CDR3 sequence (DNA): TGCAGTGCTAGTCGCCAGGGAGTAAACGGCTACACCTTC.

This clonotype was recorded only once. The V call is TRBV7-8, the J call TRBJ1-5; D is undetermined. Trimming cost V 0 bases and J 3 bases, with 15 bases left between them. Germline CDR1 SGHVS, CDR2 FQNEAQ. The CDR3 loop spans 17 amino acids. For the CDR3, the DNA is TGTGCCAGCAGCTTAGCCGCAACGCGTGATCCCAATCAGCCCCAGCATTTT. Translating it yields CASSLAATRDPNQPQHF.

The rearrangement links TRBV10-3 to TRBJ1-1; the D gene is possibly TRBD1 (5 bases). CDR3 length: 13 residues. Deletions cut 10 bases from V and 0 bases from J, with 12 bases between. Germline V gives CDR1 ENHRY, CDR2 SYGVKD. The CDR3 DNA reads TGTGCCACTTGCTGGGGGATGAACACTGAAGCTTTCTTT. This sequence encodes CATCWGMNTEAFF.

CDR3 nucleotides: TGTGCCAGCAGCTTAGACGGACAACCGAGTACCTACGAGCAGTACTTC. It specifies CASSLDGQPSTYEQYF. This chain uses TRBV7-9 with TRBJ2-7; D is possibly TRBD1 (5 bases). The CDR3 totals 16 residues. Germline V lookup: CDR1 SEHNR, CDR2 FQNEAQ (reference sequence). The V end was cut by 1 base, the J end by 2 bases, with 15 bases between.

V is TRBV11-2 and J is TRBJ2-7, with 8 bases matching TRBD1. With V trimmed by 5 bases and J by 7 bases, 10 bases remained unmatched. This CDR3 contains 14 residues. CDR1 is SGHAT, CDR2 FQNNGV, per germline. The CDR3 region is CASSRRQGMREQYF. For the CDR3, the DNA is TGTGCCAGCAGCCGCCGACAGGGGATGAGGGAGCAGTACTTC.

This rearrangement joins TRBV20-1 to TRBJ1-1, with TRBD1 matching over 7 bases. Looked up from germline, CDR1 is DFQATT and CDR2 is SNEGSKA (reference sequence). The CDR3 covers 13 residues. The J segment lost 4 bases and the V segment lost 5 bases, leaving 7 bases of the junction unmatched. CDR3 region: CSAGGGWGTEAFF. CDR3 sequence (DNA): TGCAGTGCTGGAGGGGGCTGGGGCACTGAAGCTTTCTTT.